The rows below give T cell receptor beta chains drawn from one sample of a study of regulatory T cells in long-lasting Graves disease. MiXCR, applied by TCRdb to the multiplex PCR reads, yields one record per CDR3 protein. There are roughly 300,000 distinct CDR3 sequences in the sample; about 18% occur only once, and about 29% lies in the top ten. The specimen was peripheral blood mononuclear cells (PBMCs), collected when the disease was refractory, from a patient treated with antithyroid drugs. The receptors were gathered from a female donor with Graves disease. CDR3s include the opening cysteine and the closing phenylalanine or tryptophan. The D gene is left open where the match is weak. For some rows the clone size is stated as once, few or many, or as a class when expanded; others skip it.

D gene: TRBD1
clone size: few
J gene: TRBJ2-4
V gene: TRBV6-1
CDR3 DNA: TGTGCCAGCAGCAACGGACAGGGGGCCGAAAACATTCAGTACTTC
CDR3 protein: CASSNGQGAENIQYF

D gene: -
clone size: many
J gene: TRBJ2-2
V gene: TRBV30
CDR3 DNA: TGTGCCTGGAGTGTCCCCCGAGACGGGTACACCGGGGAGCTGTTTTTT
CDR3 protein: CAWSVPRDGYTGELFF

D gene: TRBD1
clone size: -
J gene: TRBJ2-2
V gene: TRBV2
CDR3 DNA: TGTGCCAGCAGCGACCGCCCGTGGACAGGTCCGAACACCGGGGAGCTGTTTTTT
CDR3 protein: CASSDRPWTGPNTGELFF

D gene: -
clone size: few
J gene: TRBJ2-3
V gene: TRBV2
CDR3 DNA: TGTGCCACGTACTCGGGAACTAGCTTTAACACAGATACGCAGTATTTT
CDR3 protein: CATYSGTSFNTDTQYF

D gene: TRBD1
clone size: many
J gene: TRBJ1-5
V gene: TRBV7-8
CDR3 DNA: TGTGCCAGCAGCCCGGGGAGACAGGGGTTTTCGCAGCCCCAGCATTTT
CDR3 protein: CASSPGRQGFSQPQHF

D gene: TRBD2
clone size: -
J gene: TRBJ2-3
V gene: TRBV2
CDR3 DNA: TGTGCCAGCACCCCAGGACTAGCGGGATACACAGATACGCAGTATTTT
CDR3 protein: CASTPGLAGYTDTQYF

D gene: -
clone size: few
J gene: TRBJ1-1
V gene: TRBV6-1
CDR3 DNA: TGTGCCAGCAGTTTCCTTCCCGGGGCCACTGAAGCTTTCTTT
CDR3 protein: CASSFLPGATEAFF

D gene: -
clone size: few
J gene: TRBJ2-5
V gene: TRBV7-8
CDR3 DNA: TGTGCCAGCAGCTTAGTTGTGGGGGGGCCAGAGACCCAGTACTTC
CDR3 protein: CASSLVVGGPETQYF

D gene: TRBD2
clone size: few
J gene: TRBJ2-3
V gene: TRBV28
CDR3 DNA: TGTGCCAGCAGGGGACTAGCGGGATCAACCGTCGCAGATACGCAGTATTTT
CDR3 protein: CASRGLAGSTVADTQYF

D gene: TRBD1
clone size: -
J gene: TRBJ1-1
V gene: TRBV2
CDR3 DNA: TGTGCCAGCAGTTCCGGGACAGGGAAAGCTTTCTTT
CDR3 protein: CASSSGTGKAFF

D gene: -
clone size: once
J gene: TRBJ1-6
V gene: TRBV19
CDR3 DNA: TGTGCCACCTCGGGAGGGCAGCCCTATAATTCACCCCTCCACTTT
CDR3 protein: CATSGGQPYNSPLHF

D gene: TRBD1
clone size: many
J gene: TRBJ1-6
V gene: TRBV11-2
CDR3 DNA: TGTGCCAGCAGCTGGACAGGGTTGACTTCACCCCTCCACTTT
CDR3 protein: CASSWTGLTSPLHF

D gene: -
clone size: few
J gene: TRBJ2-7
V gene: TRBV20-1
CDR3 DNA: TGCAGTGCTAGGTTGAACGAGCAGTACTTC
CDR3 protein: CSARLNEQYF

D gene: TRBD1
clone size: few
J gene: TRBJ1-2
V gene: TRBV7-3
CDR3 DNA: TGTGCCAGCAGCTCAACAGGGGGCACGGGTGGCTACACCTTC
CDR3 protein: CASSSTGGTGGYTF

D gene: TRBD2
clone size: many
J gene: TRBJ2-5
V gene: TRBV7-8
CDR3 DNA: TGTGCCAGCAGCCGCATCATGGCGGGAGAGGGGGAGACCCAGTACTTC
CDR3 protein: CASSRIMAGEGETQYF

D gene: TRBD1
clone size: -
J gene: TRBJ2-4
V gene: TRBV4-1
CDR3 DNA: TGCGCCAGCAGCCCCCTCCCGGGACAGGGAAACACCTTC
CDR3 protein: CASSPLPGQGNTF

D gene: TRBD1
clone size: many
J gene: TRBJ1-5
V gene: TRBV5-1
CDR3 DNA: TGCGCCAGCAGCCCGGGACAGGGAAATCAGCCCCAGCATTTT
CDR3 protein: CASSPGQGNQPQHF

D gene: TRBD1
clone size: many
J gene: TRBJ2-7
V gene: TRBV12-3/TRBV12-4
CDR3 DNA: TGTGCCAGCAGTTTGTTGACAGGGAGCTCCTACGAGCAGTACTTC
CDR3 protein: CASSLLTGSSYEQYF

D gene: -
clone size: many
J gene: TRBJ2-5
V gene: TRBV6-1
CDR3 DNA: TGTGCCAGCAGCCAAACCCCAGGGGTACAGACCCAGTACTTC
CDR3 protein: CASSQTPGVQTQYF

D gene: -
clone size: few
J gene: TRBJ1-1
V gene: TRBV30
CDR3 DNA: TGTGCCTGGAAGGTCATGGTGGGCACTGAAGCTTTCTTT
CDR3 protein: CAWKVMVGTEAFF

D gene: -
clone size: many
J gene: TRBJ2-7
V gene: TRBV28
CDR3 DNA: TGTGCCAGCAGTAGGGAAATACCCCCCTACGAGCAGTACTTC
CDR3 protein: CASSREIPPYEQYF

D gene: -
clone size: few
J gene: TRBJ1-3
V gene: TRBV11-2
CDR3 DNA: TGTGCCAGCAGCTTAGTCTTGACCGCCAACACCATATATTTT
CDR3 protein: CASSLVLTANTIYF

D gene: TRBD2
clone size: -
J gene: TRBJ2-5
V gene: TRBV7-2
CDR3 DNA: TGTGCCAGCAGCCCCGCCGGGGGGGCCTTAGCCGAGACCCAGTACTTC
CDR3 protein: CASSPAGGALAETQYF

D gene: TRBD1
clone size: few
J gene: TRBJ1-1
V gene: TRBV7-3
CDR3 DNA: TGTGCCAGCAGCCCCGGACAGGAGTACACTGAAGCTTTCTTT
CDR3 protein: CASSPGQEYTEAFF

D gene: TRBD1
clone size: -
J gene: TRBJ1-6
V gene: TRBV20-1
CDR3 DNA: TGCAGTGCTCGGTCCGGGACAGGAACCTATAATTCACCCCTCCACTTT
CDR3 protein: CSARSGTGTYNSPLHF

D gene: -
clone size: -
J gene: TRBJ1-3
V gene: TRBV19
CDR3 DNA: TGTGCCAGTATGGGATACGCTGGAAACACCATATATTTT
CDR3 protein: CASMGYAGNTIYF

D gene: TRBD2
clone size: -
J gene: TRBJ2-5
V gene: TRBV5-1
CDR3 DNA: TGCGCCAGCAGCTTGGCAAGCGGGGGGGAAGAGACCCAGTACTTC
CDR3 protein: CASSLASGGEETQYF

D gene: -
clone size: -
J gene: TRBJ1-6
V gene: TRBV3-1
CDR3 DNA: TGTGCCAGCAGCCAAGATTCAGGGGCGCGGTCACCCCTCCACTTT
CDR3 protein: CASSQDSGARSPLHF

D gene: -
clone size: -
J gene: TRBJ2-7
V gene: TRBV20-1
CDR3 DNA: TGCAGTGCTAGGAAGGTAGATTCCTACGAGCAGTACTTC
CDR3 protein: CSARKVDSYEQYF

D gene: -
clone size: few
J gene: TRBJ2-5
V gene: TRBV24-1
CDR3 DNA: TGTGCCACCAGTGACGCCTCAGGGGATAAAGAGACCCAGTACTTC
CDR3 protein: CATSDASGDKETQYF

D gene: TRBD2
clone size: many
J gene: TRBJ2-7
V gene: TRBV28
CDR3 DNA: TGTGCCAGCTCAAATAGCGGGGGAAATACCGAGCAGTACTTC
CDR3 protein: CASSNSGGNTEQYF

D gene: -
clone size: many
J gene: TRBJ1-5
V gene: TRBV7-2
CDR3 DNA: TGTGCCAGCAGCCAACAGGGTAATCAGCCCCAGCATTTT
CDR3 protein: CASSQQGNQPQHF

D gene: TRBD1
clone size: many
J gene: TRBJ1-2
V gene: TRBV30
CDR3 DNA: TGTGCCTGGAGTGTTGACAGGGGCTCCCTTGGCTACACCTTC
CDR3 protein: CAWSVDRGSLGYTF

D gene: TRBD1
clone size: few
J gene: TRBJ1-5
V gene: TRBV19
CDR3 DNA: TGTGCCAGTAGTTTCGGACAGGGATGGTATAGCAATCAGCCCCAGCATTTT
CDR3 protein: CASSFGQGWYSNQPQHF

D gene: -
clone size: few
J gene: TRBJ2-7
V gene: TRBV20-1
CDR3 DNA: TGCAGTGCTAAAAGGACGGCTACCTACGAGCAGTACTTC
CDR3 protein: CSAKRTATYEQYF

D gene: TRBD2
clone size: few
J gene: TRBJ2-7
V gene: TRBV24-1
CDR3 DNA: TGTGCCACCAGTGATACGTTTACGGACAGGCACGGACTAGCGGGGGAAGAGGAGCAGTACTTC
CDR3 protein: CATSDTFTDRHGLAGEEEQYF

D gene: -
clone size: -
J gene: TRBJ2-7
V gene: TRBV7-2
CDR3 DNA: TGTGCCAGCAGCGTAAAGGACGAAAGATCCTACGAGCAGTACTTC
CDR3 protein: CASSVKDERSYEQYF

D gene: -
clone size: many
J gene: TRBJ1-5
V gene: TRBV3-1
CDR3 DNA: TGTGCCAGCAGCCAAGGAGTGGGGATGGGTCAGCCCCAGCATTTT
CDR3 protein: CASSQGVGMGQPQHF

D gene: -
clone size: many
J gene: TRBJ1-2
V gene: TRBV27
CDR3 DNA: TGTGCCAGCAGTTCGGACTTCTATGGCTACACCTTC
CDR3 protein: CASSSDFYGYTF

D gene: -
clone size: -
J gene: TRBJ2-7
V gene: TRBV10-3
CDR3 DNA: TGTGCCATCGGGAGGGGGAGGTACGAGCAGTACTTC
CDR3 protein: CAIGRGRYEQYF

D gene: -
clone size: -
J gene: TRBJ2-3
V gene: TRBV7-6
CDR3 DNA: TGTGCCAGCAGCTTACGTAGAGCTCGCACAGATACGCAGTATTTT
CDR3 protein: CASSLRRARTDTQYF

D gene: TRBD1
clone size: -
J gene: TRBJ1-5
V gene: TRBV6-1
CDR3 DNA: TGTGCCAGCAGTCCTCGGGGCGGGACAGGTTCTCAGCCCCAGCATTTT
CDR3 protein: CASSPRGGTGSQPQHF

D gene: TRBD2
clone size: -
J gene: TRBJ2-7
V gene: TRBV9
CDR3 DNA: TGTGCCAGCAGCTTGCCAGCGGGGAGCTCCTACGAGCAGTACTTC
CDR3 protein: CASSLPAGSSYEQYF

D gene: -
clone size: many
J gene: TRBJ1-5
V gene: TRBV7-2
CDR3 DNA: TGTGCCAGCAGCTTCGCGAATCAGCCCCAGCATTTT
CDR3 protein: CASSFANQPQHF

D gene: -
clone size: -
J gene: TRBJ1-1
V gene: TRBV6-2/TRBV6-3
CDR3 DNA: TGTGCCAGCAGTTACGGCCCCTCGAGGCCTGAAGCTTTCTTT
CDR3 protein: CASSYGPSRPEAFF

D gene: TRBD1
clone size: many
J gene: TRBJ1-5
V gene: TRBV24-1
CDR3 DNA: TGTGCCAGGACGGGGACAGGTTTAAGTCAGCCCCAGCATTTT
CDR3 protein: CARTGTGLSQPQHF

D gene: -
clone size: few
J gene: TRBJ1-5
V gene: TRBV6-5
CDR3 DNA: TGTGCCAGCAGTTACACAGGGATAAATCAGCCCCAGCATTTT
CDR3 protein: CASSYTGINQPQHF

D gene: -
clone size: -
J gene: TRBJ2-7
V gene: TRBV7-9
CDR3 DNA: TGTGCCAGCAGCTTAGAGGTTGGCCACCCGGACCACGAGCAGTACTTC
CDR3 protein: CASSLEVGHPDHEQYF

D gene: -
clone size: few
J gene: TRBJ1-5
V gene: TRBV18
CDR3 DNA: TGTGCCAGCTCAGCCCGGGGTGGTCAGCCCCAGCATTTT
CDR3 protein: CASSARGGQPQHF

D gene: TRBD1
clone size: -
J gene: TRBJ1-3
V gene: TRBV4-1
CDR3 DNA: TGCGCCAGCAGCCAGCCCAGGGACAGACCGACCATATATTTT
CDR3 protein: CASSQPRDRPTIYF

D gene: -
clone size: -
J gene: TRBJ2-6
V gene: TRBV25-1
CDR3 DNA: TGTGCCAGCAGTGCTTCCGGGGCCAACGTCCTGACTTTC
CDR3 protein: CASSASGANVLTF

D gene: -
clone size: -
J gene: TRBJ1-5
V gene: TRBV12-3/TRBV12-4
CDR3 DNA: TGTGCCAGCAGTTTATTTTTCGGTAATCAGCCCCAGCATTTT
CDR3 protein: CASSLFFGNQPQHF

D gene: TRBD2
clone size: many
J gene: TRBJ2-5
V gene: TRBV2
CDR3 DNA: TGTGCCAGCAGAGGAGCGGGACTAGCACGAGAGACCCAGTACTTC
CDR3 protein: CASRGAGLARETQYF

D gene: -
clone size: -
J gene: TRBJ1-1
V gene: TRBV28
CDR3 DNA: TGTGCCAGCGGCAGGGGTACGAACACTGAAGCTTTCTTT
CDR3 protein: CASGRGTNTEAFF

D gene: -
clone size: many
J gene: TRBJ1-3
V gene: TRBV2
CDR3 DNA: TGTGCCAGCAGTGCCGATTGGAGCACCATATATTTT
CDR3 protein: CASSADWSTIYF

D gene: -
clone size: -
J gene: TRBJ1-3
V gene: TRBV6-2/TRBV6-3
CDR3 DNA: TGTGCCAGCCTCGCCTCTGGAAACACCATATATTTT
CDR3 protein: CASLASGNTIYF

D gene: -
clone size: few
J gene: TRBJ2-2
V gene: TRBV6-1
CDR3 DNA: TGTGCCAGCAGAGACTACTCGGGCGGGAACACCGGGGAGCTGTTTTTT
CDR3 protein: CASRDYSGGNTGELFF

D gene: TRBD1
clone size: -
J gene: TRBJ2-7
V gene: TRBV2
CDR3 DNA: TGTGCCAGCACCCAAAGCCGGGACAGGGCTTATGTCGAGCAGTACTTC
CDR3 protein: CASTQSRDRAYVEQYF